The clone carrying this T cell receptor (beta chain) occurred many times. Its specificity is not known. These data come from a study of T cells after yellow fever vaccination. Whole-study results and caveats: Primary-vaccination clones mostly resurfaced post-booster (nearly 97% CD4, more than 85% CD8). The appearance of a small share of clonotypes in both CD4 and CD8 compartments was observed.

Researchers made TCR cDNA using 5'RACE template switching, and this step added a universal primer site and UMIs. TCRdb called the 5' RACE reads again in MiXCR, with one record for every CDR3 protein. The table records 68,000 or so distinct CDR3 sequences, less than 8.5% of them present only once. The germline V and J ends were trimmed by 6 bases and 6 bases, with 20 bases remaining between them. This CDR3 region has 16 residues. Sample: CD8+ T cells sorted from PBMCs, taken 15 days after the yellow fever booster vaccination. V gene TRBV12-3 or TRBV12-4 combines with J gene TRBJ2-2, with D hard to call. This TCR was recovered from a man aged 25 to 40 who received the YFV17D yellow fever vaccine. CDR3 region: CASSSAATRHPGELFF. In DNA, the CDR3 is TGTGCCAGCAGCTCCGCTGCTACGAGGCACCCCGGGGAGCTGTTTTTT.